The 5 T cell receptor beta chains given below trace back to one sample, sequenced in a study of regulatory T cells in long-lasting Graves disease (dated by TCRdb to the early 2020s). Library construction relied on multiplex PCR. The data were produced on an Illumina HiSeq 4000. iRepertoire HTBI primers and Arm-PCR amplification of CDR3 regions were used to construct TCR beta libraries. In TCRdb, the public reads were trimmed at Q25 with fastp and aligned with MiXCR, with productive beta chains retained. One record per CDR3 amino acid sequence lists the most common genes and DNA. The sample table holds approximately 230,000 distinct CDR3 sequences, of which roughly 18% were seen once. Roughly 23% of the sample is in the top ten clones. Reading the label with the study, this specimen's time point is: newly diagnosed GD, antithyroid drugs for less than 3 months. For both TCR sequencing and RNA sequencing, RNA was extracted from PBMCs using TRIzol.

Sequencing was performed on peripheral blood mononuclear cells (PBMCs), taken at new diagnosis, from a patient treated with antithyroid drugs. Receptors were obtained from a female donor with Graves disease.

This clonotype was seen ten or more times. The CDR3, as DNA: TGTGCCAGTACCACGACAGGGGGCTGGTATCAGCCCCAGCATTTT. Its protein product is CASTTTGGWYQPQHF. The chain carries TRBV19 and TRBJ1-5, with 10 bases matching TRBD1. CDR1 LNHDA and CDR2 SQIVND come from the germline V gene (reference sequence). The CDR3 runs to 15 residues. The V segment lost 7 bases and the J segment 5 bases; nucleotides outside the gene matches: 8.

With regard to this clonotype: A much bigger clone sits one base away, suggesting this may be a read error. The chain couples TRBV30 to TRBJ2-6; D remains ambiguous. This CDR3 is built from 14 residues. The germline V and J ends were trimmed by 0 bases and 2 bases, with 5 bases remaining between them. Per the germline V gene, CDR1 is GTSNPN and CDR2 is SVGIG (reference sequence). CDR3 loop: CAWSVCPGANVLTF. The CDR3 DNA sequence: TGTGCCTGGAGTGTATGCCCTGGGGCCAACGTCCTGACTTTC.

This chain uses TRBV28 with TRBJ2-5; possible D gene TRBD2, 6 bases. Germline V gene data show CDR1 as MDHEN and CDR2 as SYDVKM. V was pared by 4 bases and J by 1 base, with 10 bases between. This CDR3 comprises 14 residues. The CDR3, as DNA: TGTGCCAGCAGTTCGTGGAGGGGCCAAGAGACCCAGTACTTC. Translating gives CASSSWRGQETQYF.

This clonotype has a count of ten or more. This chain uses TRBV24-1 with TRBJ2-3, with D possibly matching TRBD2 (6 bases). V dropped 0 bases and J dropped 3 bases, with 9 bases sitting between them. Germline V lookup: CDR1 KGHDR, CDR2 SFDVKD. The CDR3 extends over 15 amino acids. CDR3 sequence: CATSDLSAGTDTQYF. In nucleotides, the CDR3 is TGTGCCACCAGTGATTTGTCCGCGGGAACAGATACGCAGTATTTT.

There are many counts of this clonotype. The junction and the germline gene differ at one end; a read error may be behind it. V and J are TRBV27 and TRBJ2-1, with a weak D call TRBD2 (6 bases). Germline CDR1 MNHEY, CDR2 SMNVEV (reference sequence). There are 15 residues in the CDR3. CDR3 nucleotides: TGTCCCAGCGTCTCAGACGGGCCTCGGGGGAATGAGCAGTTCTTC. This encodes CPSVSDGPRGNEQFF.